This TCR beta chain was identified in a study of blood T cells in healthy people across ages. At the level of the study: Through template switching, about one barcoded beta molecule was captured per two T cells, as measured in model experiments.

Deletions cut 3 bases from V and 5 bases from J, with 9 bases between. The V gene's germline CDR1 is DFQATT and CDR2 SNEGSKA (reference sequence). This CDR3 has 12 residues. Regarding this clonotype: Its antigen is unknown.

Study-level points and caveats: Any changes in expanded clonotypes were possibly confounded, as donor CMV status remained unknown.

Total RNA, at least 5 micrograms per sample, was extracted from PBMCs. It was with a sample-barcoded 5' primer and a J-beta primer mix that a second PCR of about 6 to 12 cycles was run. TCRdb re-derived calls from the 5' RACE reads in MiXCR, one entry per CDR3 protein. The sample has about 1.4 million distinct CDR3 sequences, 59% seen once; the top ten hold under 8.5%. The chain has TRBV20-1 and TRBJ2-3; unclear D gene. Sequenced: blood. The receptor was isolated from a man in his late teens or twenties in good health. In DNA form, the CDR3 reads TGCAGTGCTAGTTCCGGCAGAGATACGCAGTATTTT. The encoded protein is CSASSGRDTQYF.